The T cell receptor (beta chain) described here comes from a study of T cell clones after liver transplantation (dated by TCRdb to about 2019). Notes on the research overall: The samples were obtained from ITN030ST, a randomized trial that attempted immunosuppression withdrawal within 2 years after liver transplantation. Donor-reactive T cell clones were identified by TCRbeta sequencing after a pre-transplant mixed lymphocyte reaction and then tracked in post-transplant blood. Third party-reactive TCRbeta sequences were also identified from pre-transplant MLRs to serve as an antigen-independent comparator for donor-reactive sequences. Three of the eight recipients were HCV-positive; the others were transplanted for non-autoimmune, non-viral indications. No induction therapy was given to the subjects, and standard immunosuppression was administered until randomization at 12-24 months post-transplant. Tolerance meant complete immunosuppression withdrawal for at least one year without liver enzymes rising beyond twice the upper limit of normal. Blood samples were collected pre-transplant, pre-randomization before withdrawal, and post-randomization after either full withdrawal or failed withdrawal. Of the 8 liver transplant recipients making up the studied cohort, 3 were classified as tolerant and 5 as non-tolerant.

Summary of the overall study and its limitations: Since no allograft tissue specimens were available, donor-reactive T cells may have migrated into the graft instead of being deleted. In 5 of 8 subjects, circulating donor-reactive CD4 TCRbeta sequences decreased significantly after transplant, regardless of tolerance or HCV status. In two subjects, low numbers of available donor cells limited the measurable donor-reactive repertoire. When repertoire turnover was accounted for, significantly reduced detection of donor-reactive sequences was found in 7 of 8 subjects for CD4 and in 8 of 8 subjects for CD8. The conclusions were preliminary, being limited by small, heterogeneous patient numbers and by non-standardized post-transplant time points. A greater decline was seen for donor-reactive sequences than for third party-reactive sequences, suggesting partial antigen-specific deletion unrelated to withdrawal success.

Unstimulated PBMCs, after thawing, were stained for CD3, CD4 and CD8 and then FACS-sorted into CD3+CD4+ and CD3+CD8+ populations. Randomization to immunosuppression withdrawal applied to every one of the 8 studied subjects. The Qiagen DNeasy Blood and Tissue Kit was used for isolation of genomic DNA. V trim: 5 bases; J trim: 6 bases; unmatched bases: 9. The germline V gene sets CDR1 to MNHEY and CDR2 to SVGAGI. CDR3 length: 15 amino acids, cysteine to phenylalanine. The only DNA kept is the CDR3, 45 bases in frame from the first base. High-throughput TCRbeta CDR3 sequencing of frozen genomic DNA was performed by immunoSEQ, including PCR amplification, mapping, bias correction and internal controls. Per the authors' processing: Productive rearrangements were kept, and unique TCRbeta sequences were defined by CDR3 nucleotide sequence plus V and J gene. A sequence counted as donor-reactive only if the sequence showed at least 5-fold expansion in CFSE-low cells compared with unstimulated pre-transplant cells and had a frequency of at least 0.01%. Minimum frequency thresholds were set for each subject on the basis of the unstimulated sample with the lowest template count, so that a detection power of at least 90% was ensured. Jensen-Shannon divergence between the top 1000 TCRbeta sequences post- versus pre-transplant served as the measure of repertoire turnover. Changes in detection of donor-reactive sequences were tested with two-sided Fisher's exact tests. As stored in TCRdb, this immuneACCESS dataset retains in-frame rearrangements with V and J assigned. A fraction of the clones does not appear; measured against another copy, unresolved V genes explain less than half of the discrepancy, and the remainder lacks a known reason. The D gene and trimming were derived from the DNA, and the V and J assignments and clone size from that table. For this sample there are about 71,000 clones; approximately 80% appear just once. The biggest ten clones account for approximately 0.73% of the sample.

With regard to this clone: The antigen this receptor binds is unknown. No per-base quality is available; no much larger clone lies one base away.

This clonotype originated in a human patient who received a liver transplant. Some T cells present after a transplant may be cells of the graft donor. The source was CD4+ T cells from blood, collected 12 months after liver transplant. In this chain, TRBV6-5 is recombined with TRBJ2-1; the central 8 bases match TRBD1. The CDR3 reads CASSRTGFGINEQFF. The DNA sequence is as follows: TGTGCCAGCAGTAGGACAGGGTTTGGGATCAATGAGCAGTTCTTC.